This T cell receptor (beta chain) stems from a study of PD-1 blockade in classical Hodgkin lymphoma. Whole-study context: The nivolumab dose that patients received was 3 mg/kg, given intravenously every 2 weeks. Study-wide results and caveats: Compared with healthy donors, newly diagnosed patients reportedly showed lower baseline TCR diversity. What drove the repertoire differences, possibly disease activity or prior therapy, has not been defined.

The V segment lost 4 bases and the J segment 4 bases; nucleotides outside the gene matches: 11. The germline gives CDR1 SEHNR, CDR2 FQNEAQ (reference sequence). The CDR3 covers 16 residues. As for this clone: Its antigen remains unidentified.

All the patients suffered relapse after autologous stem cell transplantation, and brentuximab vedotin exposure differed. CD4+ T cells were purified from thawed PBMCs by negative selection. Best responses were complete response, partial response or progressive disease. The assay was immunoSEQ multiplex PCR, and TCRdb's table has in-frame clones only and misses some. The sample has about 27,000 clones, 70% to 80% seen once. The chain has TRBV7-9 and TRBJ2-3, with TRBD2 identical over 7 bases. The source was CD4+ T cells from blood, collected at baseline. The sequence was obtained from a human donor with classical Hodgkin lymphoma. CDR3: CASSSRAGEGSDTQYF. CDR3 DNA: TGTGCCAGCAGCTCCCGAGCCGGGGAGGGTTCAGATACGCAGTATTTT.